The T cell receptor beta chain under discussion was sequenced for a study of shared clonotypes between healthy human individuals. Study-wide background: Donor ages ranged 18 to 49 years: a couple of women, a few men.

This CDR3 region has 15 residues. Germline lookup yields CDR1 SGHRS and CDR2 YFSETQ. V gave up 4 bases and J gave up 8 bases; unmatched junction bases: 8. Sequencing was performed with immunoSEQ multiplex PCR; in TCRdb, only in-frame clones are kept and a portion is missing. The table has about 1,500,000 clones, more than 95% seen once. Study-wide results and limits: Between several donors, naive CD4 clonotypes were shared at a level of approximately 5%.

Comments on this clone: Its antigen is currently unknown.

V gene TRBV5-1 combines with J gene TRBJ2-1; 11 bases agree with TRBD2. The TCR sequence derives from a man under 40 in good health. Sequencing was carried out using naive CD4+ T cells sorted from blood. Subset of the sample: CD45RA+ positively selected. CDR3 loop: CASSPGTSGVHEQFF. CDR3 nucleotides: TGCGCCAGCAGCCCTGGGACTAGCGGCGTACATGAGCAGTTCTTC.